The clone carrying this TCR beta chain was seen repeatedly, ten times or more. What it binds is not known. MiXCR, applied by TCRdb to the reads, yields one record per CDR3 protein. Here the sample spans around 450,000 distinct CDR3 sequences, about 11% being singletons. The data derive from a study of T cell repertoires in cytomegalovirus infection. Study at large: Based on public TCR beta signatures, there were indications of CMV infection and of a matching HLA type. General study findings and limits: Dominating the ex vivo response were HLA-C-restricted CMV-specific TCR beta clonotypes. Cumulative frequency of public TCR beta families picked out carriers of CMV plus the relevant HLA.

Looked up from germline, CDR1 is SGHTA and CDR2 is FQGNSA. Trimming removed 5 bases from V and 2 bases from J, with 14 bases in between. The CDR3 is made up of 15 amino acids. Sequenced sample: PBMCs. The chain links TRBV7-2 to TRBJ2-3, with D hard to call. The source of this sequence is a human donor in good health (CMV status not recorded). Some clones in this sample may be carry-over from other donors' samples. CDR3 in amino acids: CASSPRGMVTDTQYF. In nucleotides, the CDR3 is TGTGCCAGCAGCCCCCGTGGGATGGTCACAGATACGCAGTATTTT.